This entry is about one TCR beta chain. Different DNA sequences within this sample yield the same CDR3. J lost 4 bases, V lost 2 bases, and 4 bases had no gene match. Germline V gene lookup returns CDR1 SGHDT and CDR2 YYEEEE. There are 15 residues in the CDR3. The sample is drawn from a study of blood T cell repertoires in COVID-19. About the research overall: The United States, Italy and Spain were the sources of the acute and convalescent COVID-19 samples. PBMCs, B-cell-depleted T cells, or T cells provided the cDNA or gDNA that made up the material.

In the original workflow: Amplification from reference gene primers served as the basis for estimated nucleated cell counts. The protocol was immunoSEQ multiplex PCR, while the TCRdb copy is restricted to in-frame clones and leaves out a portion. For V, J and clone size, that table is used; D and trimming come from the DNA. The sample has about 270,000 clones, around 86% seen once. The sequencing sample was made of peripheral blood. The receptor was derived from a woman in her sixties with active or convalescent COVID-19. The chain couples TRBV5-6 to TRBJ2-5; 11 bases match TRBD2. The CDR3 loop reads CASSFSGGALETQYF. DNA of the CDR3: TGTGCCAGCAGCTTTAGCGGGGGGGCCCTAGAGACCCAGTACTTC.